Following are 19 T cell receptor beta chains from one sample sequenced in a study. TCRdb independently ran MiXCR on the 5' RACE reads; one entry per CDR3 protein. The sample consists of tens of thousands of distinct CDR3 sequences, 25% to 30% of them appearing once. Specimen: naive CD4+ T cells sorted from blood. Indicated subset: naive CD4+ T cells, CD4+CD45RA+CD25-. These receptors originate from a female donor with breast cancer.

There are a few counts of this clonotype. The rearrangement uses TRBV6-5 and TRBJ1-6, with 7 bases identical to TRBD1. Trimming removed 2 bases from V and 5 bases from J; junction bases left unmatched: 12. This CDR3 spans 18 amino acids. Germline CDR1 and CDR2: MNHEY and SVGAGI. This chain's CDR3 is CASSYQPPFDRDNSPLHF. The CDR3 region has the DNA TGTGCCAGCAGTTACCAACCACCTTTTGACAGGGATAATTCACCCCTCCACTTT.

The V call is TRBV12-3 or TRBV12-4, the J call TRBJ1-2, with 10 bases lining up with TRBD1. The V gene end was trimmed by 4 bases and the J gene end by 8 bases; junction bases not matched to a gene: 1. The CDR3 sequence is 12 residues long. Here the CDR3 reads CASSWGQGGYTF. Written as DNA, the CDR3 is TGTGCCAGCAGTTGGGGACAGGGGGGCTACACCTTC.

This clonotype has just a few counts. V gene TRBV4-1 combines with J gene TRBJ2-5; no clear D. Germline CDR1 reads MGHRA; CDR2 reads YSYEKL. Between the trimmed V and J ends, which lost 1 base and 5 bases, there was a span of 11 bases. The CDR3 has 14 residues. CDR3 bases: TGCGCCAGCAGCCAAGGGGGTCCCGAGGAGACCCAGTACTTC. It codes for CASSQGGPEETQYF.

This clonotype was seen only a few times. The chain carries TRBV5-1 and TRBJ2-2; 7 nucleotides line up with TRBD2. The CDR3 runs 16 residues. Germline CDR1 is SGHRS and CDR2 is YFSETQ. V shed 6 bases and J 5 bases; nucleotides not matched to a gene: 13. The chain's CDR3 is CASKSAGKESTGELFF. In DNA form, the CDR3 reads TGCGCCAGCAAGTCAGCGGGGAAGGAAAGTACCGGGGAGCTGTTTTTT.

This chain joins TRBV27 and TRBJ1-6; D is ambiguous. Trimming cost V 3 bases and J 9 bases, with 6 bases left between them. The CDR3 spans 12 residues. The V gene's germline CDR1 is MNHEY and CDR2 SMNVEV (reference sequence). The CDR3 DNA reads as TGTGCCAGCAGTTTTTTAGGTTCACCCCTCCACTTT. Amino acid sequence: CASSFLGSPLHF.

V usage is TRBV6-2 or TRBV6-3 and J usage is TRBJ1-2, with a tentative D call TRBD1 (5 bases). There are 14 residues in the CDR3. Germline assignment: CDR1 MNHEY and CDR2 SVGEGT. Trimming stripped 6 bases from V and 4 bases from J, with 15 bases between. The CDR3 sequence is CASREPGWIYGYTF. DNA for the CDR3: TGTGCCAGCAGAGAACCAGGGTGGATCTATGGCTACACCTTC.

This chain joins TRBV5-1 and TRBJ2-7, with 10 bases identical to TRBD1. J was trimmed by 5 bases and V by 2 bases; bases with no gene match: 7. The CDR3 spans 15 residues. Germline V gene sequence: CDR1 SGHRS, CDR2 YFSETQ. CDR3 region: CASSFLPGQGNEQYF. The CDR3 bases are TGCGCCAGCAGCTTTTTGCCGGGACAGGGGAACGAGCAGTACTTC.

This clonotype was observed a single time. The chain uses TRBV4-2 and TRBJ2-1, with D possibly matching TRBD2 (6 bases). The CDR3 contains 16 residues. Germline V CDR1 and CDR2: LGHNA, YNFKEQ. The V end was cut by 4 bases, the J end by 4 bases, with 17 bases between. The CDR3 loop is CASSLDYSGRYNEQFF. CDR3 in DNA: TGTGCCAGCAGCCTCGATTATAGCGGACGTTACAATGAGCAGTTCTTC.

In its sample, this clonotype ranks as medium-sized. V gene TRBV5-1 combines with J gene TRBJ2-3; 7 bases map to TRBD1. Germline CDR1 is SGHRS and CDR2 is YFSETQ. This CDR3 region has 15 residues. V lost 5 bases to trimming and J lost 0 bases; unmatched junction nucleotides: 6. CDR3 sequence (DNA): TGCGCCAGCAGACCCGAGGGGGCCAGCACAGATACGCAGTATTTT. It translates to CASRPEGASTDTQYF.

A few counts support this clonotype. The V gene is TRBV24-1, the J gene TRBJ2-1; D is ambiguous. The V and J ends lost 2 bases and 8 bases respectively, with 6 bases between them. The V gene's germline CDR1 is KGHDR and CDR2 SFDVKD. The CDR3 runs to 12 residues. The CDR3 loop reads CATSDYRDEQFF. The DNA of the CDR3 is TGTGCCACCAGTGATTATAGGGATGAGCAGTTCTTC.

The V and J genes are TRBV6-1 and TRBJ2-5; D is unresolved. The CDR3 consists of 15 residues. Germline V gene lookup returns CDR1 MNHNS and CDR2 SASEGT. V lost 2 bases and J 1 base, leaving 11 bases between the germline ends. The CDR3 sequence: CASSEFWQFQETQYF. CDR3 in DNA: TGTGCCAGCAGTGAATTCTGGCAGTTCCAAGAGACCCAGTACTTC.

The CDR3 DNA sequence: TGTGCCATCATGAACCGGTTCGGGACCATATATTTT. It is translated as CAIMNRFGTIYF. The V gene is TRBV10-3, the J gene TRBJ1-3; D is undetermined. Trimming stripped 7 bases from V and 10 bases from J, with 14 bases between. Germline CDR1 reads ENHRY; CDR2 reads SYGVKD. The CDR3 covers 12 residues.

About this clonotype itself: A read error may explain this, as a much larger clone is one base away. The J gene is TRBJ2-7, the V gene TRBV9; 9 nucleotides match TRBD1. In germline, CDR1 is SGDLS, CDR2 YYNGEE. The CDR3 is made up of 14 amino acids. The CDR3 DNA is TGTACCAGCAGCGTAGGGACAGGGTTCTCGGAGCAGTACTTC. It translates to CTSSVGTGFSEQYF. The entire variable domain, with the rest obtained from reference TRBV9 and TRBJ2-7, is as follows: DSGVTQTPKHLITATGQRVTLRCSPRSGDLSVYWYQQSLDQGLQFLIQYYNGEERAKGNILERFSAQQFPDLHSELNLSSLELGDSALYFCTSSVGTGFSEQYFGPGTRLTVT.

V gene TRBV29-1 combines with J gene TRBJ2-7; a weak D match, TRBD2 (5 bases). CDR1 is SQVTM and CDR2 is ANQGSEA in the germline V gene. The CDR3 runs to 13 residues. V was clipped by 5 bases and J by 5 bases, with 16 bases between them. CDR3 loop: CSVKRDPNDEQYF. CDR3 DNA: TGCAGCGTTAAACGGGATCCTAACGACGAGCAGTACTTC.

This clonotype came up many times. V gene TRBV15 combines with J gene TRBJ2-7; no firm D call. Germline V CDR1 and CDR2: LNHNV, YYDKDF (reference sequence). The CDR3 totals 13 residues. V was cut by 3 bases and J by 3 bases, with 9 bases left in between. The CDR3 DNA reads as TGTGCCACCAGCAGGGACCAATACTACGAGCAGTACTTC. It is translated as CATSRDQYYEQYF.

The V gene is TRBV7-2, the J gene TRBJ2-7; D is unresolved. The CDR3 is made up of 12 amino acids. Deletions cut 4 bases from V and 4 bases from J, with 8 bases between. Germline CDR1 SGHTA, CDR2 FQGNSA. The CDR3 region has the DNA TGTGCCAGCAGCTCACGGCCGTACGAGCAGTACTTC. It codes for CASSSRPYEQYF.

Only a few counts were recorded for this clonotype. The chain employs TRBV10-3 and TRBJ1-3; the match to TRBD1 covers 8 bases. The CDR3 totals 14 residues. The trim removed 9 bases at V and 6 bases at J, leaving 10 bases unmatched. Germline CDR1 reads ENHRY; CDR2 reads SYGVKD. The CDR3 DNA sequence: TGTGCCATTCAACAGGGGGTTTCCGAAAACACCATATATTTT. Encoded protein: CAIQQGVSENTIYF.

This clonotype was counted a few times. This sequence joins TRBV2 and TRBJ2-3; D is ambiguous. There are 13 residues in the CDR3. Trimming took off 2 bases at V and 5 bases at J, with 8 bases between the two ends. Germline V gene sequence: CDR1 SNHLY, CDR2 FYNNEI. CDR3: CASSELEVDTQYF. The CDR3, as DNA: TGTGCCAGCAGTGAACTAGAGGTAGATACGCAGTATTTT.

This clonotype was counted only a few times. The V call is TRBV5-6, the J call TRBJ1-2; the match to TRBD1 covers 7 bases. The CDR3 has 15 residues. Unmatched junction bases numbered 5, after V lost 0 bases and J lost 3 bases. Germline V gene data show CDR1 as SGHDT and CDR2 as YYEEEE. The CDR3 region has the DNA TGTGCCAGCAGCTTGGGACAGGGAATGTACTATGGCTACACCTTC. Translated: CASSLGQGMYYGYTF.